The clone carrying this T cell receptor (beta chain) was found a few times. This record belongs to a study of T-cell memory formation after mild COVID-19. CDR1 is SNHLY, CDR2 FYNNEI, per germline. V lost 6 bases, J lost 5 bases, and 5 bases stayed unmatched. The CDR3 runs to 13 residues. TCRdb re-analysed the 5' RACE reads in MiXCR, keeping a single row per CDR3 protein. The sample gives 450,000 to 650,000 distinct CDR3 sequences, about a fifth of which show up once; roughly 8.1% is in the top ten. The sequence came from an adult woman who had mild COVID-19 (a few samples of this study predate the infection). Cell type and time point are not known. The sample comprised PBMCs or a T cell subset sorted from them (not recorded which). This sequence joins TRBV2 and TRBJ2-7; 9 positions match TRBD1. DNA for the CDR3: TGTGCCAGCAGCCGGGACAGGGATGACGAGCAGTACTTC. It yields the protein CASSRDRDDEQYF.